The present TCR beta chain was sequenced within a study of metastatic and nonmetastatic thyroid tumors. The length of the CDR3 is 15 residues. Germline CDR1 LGHDT, CDR2 YNNKEL (reference sequence). Trimming at V came to 4 bases and at J to 4 bases, leaving 6 bases not matched to a gene. At least ten counts were recorded for this clone. TCRdb recomputed clones from the PCR reads via MiXCR. Among almost 25,000 clones listed, roughly an eighth were seen once. Thyroid surgery had not been preceded by any treatment in any patient. The clonotype originates from a female donor with papillary thyroid cancer or a benign thyroid nodule (not recorded which). Some clones in this sample may be carry-over from other donors' samples. Source material: blood. V and J are TRBV3-1 and TRBJ1-3; 8 bases line up with TRBD1. The CDR3 bases are TGTGCCAGCAGCCTTCGGACAGGGCGAGGAAACACCATATATTTT. Translating gives CASSLRTGRGNTIYF.